This T cell receptor (beta chain) appears in the sequencing data of a study of regulatory T cells in long-lasting Graves disease (dated by TCRdb to the early 2020s). Broadly, across the study: In the newly diagnosed Graves' disease group, patients had been taking antithyroid drugs for less than 3 months. This study used TCR sequencing and RNA sequencing of peripheral blood to compare persistent Graves' disease patients against newly diagnosed Graves' disease patients. TCR sequencing covered around 13 persistent and roughly 20 newly diagnosed Graves' disease patients, some 33 samples in total. The study was conducted in China and was registered as a clinical trial. The paper's findings and limits, for the study overall: The authors acknowledged the small sample size as a limitation that may reduce accuracy. TRBV28, TRBJ1-2 and TRBJ2-5 were preferentially used in persistent disease, while TRBV20-1 and TRBJ2-1 were favored in newly diagnosed disease. Peripheral blood alone was examined, since thyroid tissue, which constituted the primary lesion, could not be accessed. Sequencing and analysis were limited to the TCR beta chain. Compared with newly diagnosed patients, patients with persistent Graves' disease had lower TCR Shannon entropy and fewer highly expanded clones, which suggests clonal expansion. Persistent patients shared more public clonotypes among themselves (around 3,000) than newly diagnosed patients did (approximately 870).

The CDR3 numbers 14 residues from cysteine through phenylalanine. Left in the record is the CDR3 DNA by itself, 42 bases read in frame from the first base. CDR1 GTSNPN and CDR2 SVGIG are derived from the germline V gene (reference sequence). Cut back by 2 bases and 0 bases, the V and J ends lie 9 bases apart. Library generation was performed with multiplex PCR. Sequenced using an Illumina HiSeq 4000. CDR3 regions were amplified by Arm-PCR with iRepertoire HTBI primers to construct TCR beta libraries. Before sequencing, the PCR products went through gel purification. The paper's processing steps were these. Gene usage analysis of CDR3 amino acid clonotypes used the 60 to 75 TRBV and approximately 13 TRBJ segments found across samples. Filtered high-quality paired reads were merged into contigs using COPE and FqMerger. Contigs were aligned with BLAST to IMGT TRBV, TRBD and TRBJ reference genes, and CDR3 was defined per IMGT. Any clonotype with a frequency above 0.1% was classified as a highly expanded clone. Repertoire diversity was measured by Shannon entropy, and V-J evenness by the Gini coefficient. Clonotypes shared by more than one individual were considered public. The public reads were quality trimmed at Q25 with fastp and then assembled into clones with MiXCR by TCRdb, keeping productive beta chains. Each CDR3 protein appears once, grouped with its most common genes and DNA. The V and J calls were determined by TCRdb, not by the authors. A total of 350,000 to 500,000 distinct CDR3 sequences appear in this sample, roughly 15% of them only once. Less than 30% of the sample is in the top ten clones.

The sample's time point, from its label and the paper: newly diagnosed GD, antithyroid drugs for less than 3 months. For both TCR sequencing and RNA sequencing, RNA was extracted from PBMCs using TRIzol. Graves' disease was diagnosed according to American Thyroid Association guidelines. Patients for the study were recruited at an endocrinology department in Xi'an, China. Each patient gave roughly 10 milliliters of peripheral blood, collected in an EDTA anticoagulant tube. Ficoll Paque Plus density gradient separation was used to isolate PBMCs, and no additional T cell sorting was done. An Agilent 2100 Bioanalyzer and agarose gel were used to check RNA quality, and a NanoDrop 2000 was used to measure RNA concentration. Ten or more counts support this clonotype. The antigen it recognizes is unknown. Qualities for individual bases were not recorded, and no much larger clone is one base off. These data also formed part of another study, on T cells in Graves' hyperthyroidism and ophthalmopathy. The second paper further reports: Stable Graves' hyperthyroidism was defined as no progression to ophthalmopathy during 18 months of follow-up. Hyperthyroidism patients were aged 18 to 65 years and newly diagnosed, with disease duration of less than 2 months. Patients with uncontrolled infections, other autoimmune diseases, pregnancy or lactation were excluded. Diagnoses were based on clinical symptoms, serum thyroxine and TRAb, thyroid ultrasound and orbital computed tomography. The first round of RT-PCR for the TCR CDR3 was performed with the HTBI primer set and the Qiagen OneStep RT-PCR kit. Blood samples also contained most of the expanded thyroid clonotypes (frequency above 0.001), which suggests that blood repertoires may reflect thyroid immune responses. A model built on a 13 V-J signature distinguished ophthalmopathy from stable hyperthyroidism, reaching roughly 88% sensitivity and approximately 83% specificity in cross-validation and 80%/75% in testing. In validation, the model predicted progression to ophthalmopathy a median of roughly 6.1 months before onset, with about 71% sensitivity and 72.22% specificity. A discovery cohort of roughly 100 patients, roughly 40 with Graves' ophthalmopathy and 55 to 60 with stable Graves' hyperthyroidism, was used to find distinguishing TCR V-J signatures. Prospective prediction of ophthalmopathy was tested in an independent validation cohort consisting of 18 to 20 hyperthyroidism patients and 15 or so patients who later progressed to ophthalmopathy. The 100 discovery patients were divided at random into training and test sets in a 7:3 ratio. The study also compared thyroid tissue and blood T-cell repertoires from a handful of Graves' hyperthyroidism patients. Following sampling, methimazole starting at 30 mg daily was given to hyperthyroidism patients, and high-dose intravenous methylprednisolone was given to ophthalmopathy patients. Libraries were constructed in a second round of multiplex PCR, after which size selection and purification were carried out. Sequencing of the libraries was done on an Illumina HiSeq2000 using paired-end 100 bp reads. Raw data were processed with SOAPnuke, discarding reads with adapters, uncalled bases, mean Phred below 15, or no exact constant-primer or identifier match. COPE v1.2.5 was used to merge the high-quality paired reads, and each unique nucleotide sequence was defined as a clonotype. Clonotypes were aligned to IMGT TRBV, TRBD and TRBJ reference segments using MiTCR v1.1. Analysis was restricted to V-J combinations with a frequency above 0.0001, which covered roughly 99% of repertoires. The TCS score was defined as F50 (clonal expansion) divided by E x V (chaos), with BLOSUM62-based TCRdist calculated between CDR3 peptides within each V-J. Welch's t-statistics and random forest reduced 500 to 550 V-J features to 13, which were used in a naive Bayes classifier (R e1071). Sample size was not statistically predetermined, and investigators were not blinded to group allocation. According to the paper, TCR Vbeta CDR3 sequencing was carried out on around 140 peripheral blood samples, which came from some 41 ophthalmopathy, 75 or so hyperthyroidism and 17 progressor patients.

The specimen comprised peripheral blood mononuclear cells (PBMCs), sampled at new diagnosis, from a patient treated with antithyroid drugs. The chain is encoded by TRBV30 joined to TRBJ2-3; the D element might be TRBD1 or TRBD2, as each aligns at 5 bases. The sequence came from a woman between 18 and 30 years old with Graves disease. Donor details come from another sample of the same person, matched by shared clones. The CDR3 reads CAWSWDDSTDTQYF. The nucleotide sequence is TGTGCCTGGAGTTGGGACGATAGCACAGATACGCAGTATTTT.